The present entry profiles one T cell receptor beta chain with its context. No antigen is known for it. These data are taken from a study of OX40 agonist ivuxolimab in advanced cancers. Study context: Mean age approximately 55 years, range roughly 23 to 79; 82.7% male. Regarding the study as a whole: With doses of 0.1 to 3.0 mg/kg, CD4+ and CD8+ blood T cells had undergone clonal expansion by week 6. Some of the nonresponding patients also showed low levels of normalized T-cell clonal expansion. On average, CD8+ T cells showed a greater number of expanded clones than CD4+.

The data were produced by immunoSEQ multiplex PCR, yet TCRdb's version contains in-frame clones alone and is incomplete. The sample contains about 22,000 clones, 79% of which appear only once. Sequences were derived from CD4+ or CD8+ T cells sorted from blood, sampled in a trial of the OX40 agonist ivuxolimab. The receptor's source is an adult with an advanced solid tumor such as melanoma, head and neck, liver or kidney cancer.

The CDR3 sequence: CASSLTKGQTETQYF. The CDR3 DNA follows: TGTGCCAGCAGCTTAACTAAGGGACAGACGGAGACCCAGTACTTC. The J gene is TRBJ2-5, the V gene TRBV7-3; 7 positions agree with TRBD1. V trimming: 0 bases; J trimming: 5 bases; junction bases outside the gene matches: 6. CDR1 and CDR2 (germline): SGHTA, FQGTGA. The CDR3 runs 15 residues. The full variable domain, with the rest looked up from reference TRBV7-3 and TRBJ2-5, is GAGVSQTPSNKVTEKGKYVELRCDPISGHTALYWYRQSLGQGPEFLIYFQGTGAADDSGLPNDRFFAVRPEGSVSTLKIQRTERGDSAVYLCASSLTKGQTETQYFGPGTRLLVL.